This T cell receptor beta chain was captured in a study of T cells after yellow fever vaccination. Study-wide context: Preparation used SMART-Seq v4 Ultra Low Input for the low-cell-number fractions. Study-level findings and limits: Shared CD4/CD8 clonotypes were a small share, likely from convergent recombination. A large majority of primary-vaccination clones showed up again after the booster (approximately 95% CD4, 75% to 90% CD8).

This clonotype was counted only a few times. What it binds is not known. The study made its TCR cDNA through 5'RACE template switching. That step introduced a universal primer site along with UMIs. One entry per CDR3 protein, called by TCRdb with MiXCR from the 5' RACE reads. The sample has 350,000 or so distinct CDR3 sequences, around 8.1% seen once; the top ten hold 17%. The CDR3 length is 15 residues. The germline gives CDR1 MNHEY, CDR2 SMNVEV (reference sequence). V shed 1 base and J shed 5 bases, with 14 bases lying between them. This chain joins TRBV27 and TRBJ1-2; a weak D match, TRBD1 (6 bases). Sequencing used PBMCs, obtained about 49 days after the first yellow fever vaccination. This TCR derives from a man aged 18 to 30 who received the YFV17D yellow fever vaccine. The CDR3 region is CASSLYNGGIYGYTF. The CDR3 region has the DNA TGTGCCAGCAGTTTATACAACGGGGGCATATATGGCTACACCTTC.